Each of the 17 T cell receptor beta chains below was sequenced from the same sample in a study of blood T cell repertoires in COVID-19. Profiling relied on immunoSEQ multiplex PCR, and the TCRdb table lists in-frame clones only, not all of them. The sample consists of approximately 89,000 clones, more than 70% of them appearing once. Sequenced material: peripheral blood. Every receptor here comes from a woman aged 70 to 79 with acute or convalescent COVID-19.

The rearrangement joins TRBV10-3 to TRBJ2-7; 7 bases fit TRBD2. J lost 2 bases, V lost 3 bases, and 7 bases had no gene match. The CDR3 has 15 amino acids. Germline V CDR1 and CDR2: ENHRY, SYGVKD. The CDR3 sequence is CAISDLPSGTYEQYV. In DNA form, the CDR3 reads TGTGCCATCAGTGACTTACCGAGCGGGACCTACGAGCAGTACGTC.

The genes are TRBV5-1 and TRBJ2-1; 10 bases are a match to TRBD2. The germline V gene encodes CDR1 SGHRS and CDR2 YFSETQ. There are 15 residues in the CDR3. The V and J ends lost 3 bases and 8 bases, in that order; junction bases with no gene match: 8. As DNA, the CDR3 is TGCGCCAGCAGCTCCATTATAGCGGGGGGCGATGAGCAGTTCTTC. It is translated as CASSSIIAGGDEQFF.

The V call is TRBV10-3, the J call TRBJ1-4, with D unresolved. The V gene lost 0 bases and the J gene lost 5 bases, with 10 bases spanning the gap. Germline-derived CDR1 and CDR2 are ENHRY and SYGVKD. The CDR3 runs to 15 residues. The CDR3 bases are TGTGCCATCAGTGAGTCCGAACCTATGAATGAAAAACTGTTTTTT. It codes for CAISESEPMNEKLFF.

CDR3 in DNA: TGCGCCAGCAGGGGACAGGTTGAGCAGTTCTTC. It codes for CASRGQVEQFF. The chain has TRBV10-2 and TRBJ2-1, with 8 bases fitting TRBD1. Germline loops: CDR1 WSHSY, CDR2 SAAADI. J lost 9 bases, V lost 6 bases, and 1 base had no gene match. The CDR3 is 11 amino acids.

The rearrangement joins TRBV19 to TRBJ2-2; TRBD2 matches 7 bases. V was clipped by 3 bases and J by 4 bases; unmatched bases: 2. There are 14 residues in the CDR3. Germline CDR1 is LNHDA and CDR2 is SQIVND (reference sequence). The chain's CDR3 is CASSIGGTTGELFF. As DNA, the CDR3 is TGTGCCAGTAGTATCGGGGGGACCACCGGGGAGCTGTTTTTT.

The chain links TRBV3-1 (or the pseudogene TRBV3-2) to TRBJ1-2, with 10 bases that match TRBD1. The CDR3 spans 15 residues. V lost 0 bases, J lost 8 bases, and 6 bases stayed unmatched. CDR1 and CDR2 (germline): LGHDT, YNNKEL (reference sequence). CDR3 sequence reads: CASSQEGTGARGYTF. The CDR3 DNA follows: TGTGCCAGCAGCCAAGAAGGGACAGGGGCCAGAGGCTACACCTTC.

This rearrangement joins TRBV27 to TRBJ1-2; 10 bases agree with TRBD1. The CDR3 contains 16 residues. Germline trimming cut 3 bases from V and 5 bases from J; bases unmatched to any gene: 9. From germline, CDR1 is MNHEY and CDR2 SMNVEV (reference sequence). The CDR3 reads CASSLKTGTGVYGYTF. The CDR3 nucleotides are TGTGCCAGCAGTTTGAAGACCGGGACAGGGGTTTATGGCTACACCTTC.

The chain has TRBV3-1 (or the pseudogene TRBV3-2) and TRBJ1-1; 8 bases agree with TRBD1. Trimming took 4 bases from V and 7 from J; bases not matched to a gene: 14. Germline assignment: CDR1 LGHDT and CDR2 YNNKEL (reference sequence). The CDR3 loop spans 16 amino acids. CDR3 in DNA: TGTGCCAGCAGCCCTATGGACAGGGATGTTGGTAGTGAAGCTTTCTTT. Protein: CASSPMDRDVGSEAFF.

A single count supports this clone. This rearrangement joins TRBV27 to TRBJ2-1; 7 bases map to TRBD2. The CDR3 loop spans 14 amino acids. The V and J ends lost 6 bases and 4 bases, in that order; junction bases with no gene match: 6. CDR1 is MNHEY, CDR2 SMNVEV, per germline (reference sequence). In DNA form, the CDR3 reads TGTGCCAGCAGGGTAGGACTAGTGTACAATGAGCAGTTCTTC. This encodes CASRVGLVYNEQFF.

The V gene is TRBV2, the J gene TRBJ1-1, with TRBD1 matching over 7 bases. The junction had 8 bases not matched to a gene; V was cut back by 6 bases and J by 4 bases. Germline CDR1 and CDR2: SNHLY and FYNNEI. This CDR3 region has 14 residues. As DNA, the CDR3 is TGTGCCAGCAGCAACAGGGGAAGTGGCACTGAAGCTTTCTTT. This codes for CASSNRGSGTEAFF. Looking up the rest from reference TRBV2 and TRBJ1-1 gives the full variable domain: EPEVTQTPSHQVTQMGQEVILRCVPISNHLYFYWYRQILGQKVEFLVSFYNNEISEKSEIFDDQFSVERPDGSNFTLKIRSTKLEDSAMYFCASSNRGSGTEAFFGQGTRLTVV.

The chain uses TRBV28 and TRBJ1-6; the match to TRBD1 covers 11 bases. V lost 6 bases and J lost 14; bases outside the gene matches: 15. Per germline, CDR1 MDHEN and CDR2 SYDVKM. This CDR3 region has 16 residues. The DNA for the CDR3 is TGTGCCAGCAGCACCGGGGCCGGGACAGGGGGTTCGGCCCTCCACTTT. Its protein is CASSTGAGTGGSALHF.

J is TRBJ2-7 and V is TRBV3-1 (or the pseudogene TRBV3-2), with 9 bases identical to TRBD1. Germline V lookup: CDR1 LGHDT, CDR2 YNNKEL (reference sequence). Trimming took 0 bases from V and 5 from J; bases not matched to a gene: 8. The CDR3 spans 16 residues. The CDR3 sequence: CASSQDGETGGHEQYV. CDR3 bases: TGTGCCAGCAGCCAAGATGGTGAGACAGGGGGACACGAGCAGTACGTC.

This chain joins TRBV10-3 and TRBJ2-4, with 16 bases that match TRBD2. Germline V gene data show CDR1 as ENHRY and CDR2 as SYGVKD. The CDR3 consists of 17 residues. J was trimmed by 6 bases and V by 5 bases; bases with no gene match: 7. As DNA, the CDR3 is TGTGCCATCAGTCACGGGACTAGCGGGAGGGCCGCAAACATTCAGTACTTC. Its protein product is CAISHGTSGRAANIQYF.

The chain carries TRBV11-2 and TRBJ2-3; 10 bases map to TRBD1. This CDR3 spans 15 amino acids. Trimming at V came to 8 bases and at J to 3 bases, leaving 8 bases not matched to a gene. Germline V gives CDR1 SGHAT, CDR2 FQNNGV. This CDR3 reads CASGDVGQGTDTQYF. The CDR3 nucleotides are TGTGCCAGCGGCGACGTGGGACAGGGGACAGATACGCAGTATTTT.

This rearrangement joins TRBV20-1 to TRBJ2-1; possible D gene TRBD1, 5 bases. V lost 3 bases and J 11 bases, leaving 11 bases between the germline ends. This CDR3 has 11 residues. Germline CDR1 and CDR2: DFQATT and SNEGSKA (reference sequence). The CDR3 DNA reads TGCAGTGCTAGGGCGCAGGGTCAGCAGTTCTTC. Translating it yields CSARAQGQQFF.

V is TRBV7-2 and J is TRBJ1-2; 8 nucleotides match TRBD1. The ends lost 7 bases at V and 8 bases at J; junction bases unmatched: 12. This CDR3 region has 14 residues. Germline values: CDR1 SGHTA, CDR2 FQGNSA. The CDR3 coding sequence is TGTGCCAGCATCCCTTACGACAGGGGAGCGGGCTACACCTTC. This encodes CASIPYDRGAGYTF.

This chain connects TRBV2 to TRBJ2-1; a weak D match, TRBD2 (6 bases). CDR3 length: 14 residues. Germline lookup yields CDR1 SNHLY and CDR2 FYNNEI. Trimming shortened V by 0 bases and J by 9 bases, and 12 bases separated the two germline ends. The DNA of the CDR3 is TGTGCCAGCAGTGAAGCTTCGGGAGCGATTGAGCAGTTCTTC. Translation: CASSEASGAIEQFF.